The TCR beta chain under discussion was sequenced for a study of blood T cell repertoires in COVID-19. Overall study: Sample material is recorded as cDNA or gDNA derived from T cells, B-cell-depleted T cells, or PBMCs.

This CDR3 has 16 residues. V gave up 5 bases and J gave up 6 bases; unmatched junction bases: 10. From germline, CDR1 is SGHVS and CDR2 FQNEAQ. Seattle's enrolled individuals joined amid active infection and were then monitored longitudinally. Under the authors' procedure: Estimated nucleated cell counts came from reference gene primer amplification. Repertoires were generated with immunoSEQ multiplex PCR, while TCRdb's copy carries only in-frame clones and drops some. V, J and clone size are those of that table, while D and trimming were read from the DNA. Among roughly 200,000 clones, roughly 90% were seen once, and the ten largest hold roughly a sixth.

The sequenced sample was peripheral blood. The clonotype comes from a man aged 45 to 65 with COVID-19, enrolled during active disease. V usage is TRBV7-8 and J usage is TRBJ2-1; 10 positions agree with TRBD2. CDR3 nucleotide sequence: TGTGCCAGCAGCGCCCAGCGGGGGGGTATGCGCAATGAGCAGTTCTTC. It yields the protein CASSAQRGGMRNEQFF.